The 27 T cell receptor beta chains given below trace back to one sample, sequenced in a study of cytomegalovirus exposure and HLA in healthy donors. The data were produced by immunoSEQ multiplex PCR, yet TCRdb's version contains in-frame clones alone and is incomplete. This sample has about 98,000 clones, with about 95% found just once. Sequences were obtained from PBMCs. These receptors were collected from a woman between 18 and 30 years old in good health and CMV-seronegative.

Here the CDR3 reads CAVSGKGRQGTQYF. The DNA for the CDR3 is TGTGCCGTCTCCGGCAAGGGGAGGCAGGGGACCCAGTACTTC. The V gene is TRBV10-3, the J gene TRBJ2-5, with D maybe TRBD2 (6 bases). V gave up 11 bases and J gave up 7 bases, with 23 bases separating them. Germline lookup yields CDR1 ENHRY and CDR2 SYGVKD. CDR3 length: 14 residues.

The CDR3 region is CASSQDRTNTEAFF. The CDR3 DNA reads TGCGCCAGCAGCCAGGACAGGACGAACACTGAAGCTTTCTTT. V gene TRBV5-1 combines with J gene TRBJ1-1; 7 positions match TRBD1. Germline lookup yields CDR1 SGHRS and CDR2 YFSETQ. The CDR3 is made up of 14 amino acids. V lost 4 bases, J lost 1 base, and 4 bases stayed unmatched.

The chain recombines TRBV4-1 with TRBJ2-3; 13 nucleotides align to TRBD2. Per germline, CDR1 MGHRA and CDR2 YSYEKL. With V trimmed by 5 bases and J by 1 base, 6 bases remained unmatched. The CDR3 is made up of 17 amino acids. CDR3 amino acids: CASSTRTSGSGTDTQYF. CDR3 DNA: TGCGCCAGCAGCACACGGACTAGCGGGAGCGGCACAGATACGCAGTATTTT.

The genes are TRBV27 and TRBJ1-2; possibly TRBD1 for D (5 bases). CDR3 length: 11 amino acids. Germline V gene data show CDR1 as MNHEY and CDR2 as SMNVEV (reference sequence). V dropped 9 bases and J dropped 2 bases, with 7 bases sitting between them. CDR3 coding DNA: TGTGCCAGTCAGGGAAACTATGGCTACACCTTC. Translating it yields CASQGNYGYTF.

The chain is built from TRBV19 and TRBJ1-4; TRBD1 might be the D (5 bases). The CDR3 is 15 amino acids. Trimming took off 7 bases at V and 0 bases at J, with 12 bases between the two ends. Germline V gene lookup returns CDR1 LNHDA and CDR2 SQIVND (reference sequence). The CDR3 sequence is CASTDRGATNEKLFF. In DNA form, the CDR3 reads TGTGCCAGTACCGACAGAGGTGCAACTAATGAAAAACTGTTTTTT.

The chain has TRBV5-4 and TRBJ2-2, with 7 nucleotides matching TRBD2. V dropped 3 bases and J dropped 1; count of bases not matched to a gene: 6. This CDR3 is built from 16 residues. Germline V CDR1 and CDR2: SGHNT, YYREEE (reference sequence). The CDR3 DNA reads as TGTGCCAGCAGCTCGAACCTAGCGGTGAACACCGGGGAGCTGTTTTTT. Its translation: CASSSNLAVNTGELFF. The whole variable domain, filled in from reference TRBV5-4 and TRBJ2-2, reads ETGVTQSPTHLIKTRGQQVTLRCSSQSGHNTVSWYQQALGQGPQFIFQYYREEENGRGNFPPRFSGLQFPNYSSELNVNALELDDSALYLCASSSNLAVNTGELFFGEGSRLTVL.

The chain employs TRBV2 and TRBJ2-7; the D is unclear. Germline loops: CDR1 SNHLY, CDR2 FYNNEI. V was clipped by 7 bases and J by 1 base, with 11 bases between them. CDR3 length: 13 amino acids. This chain's CDR3 is CASNPSTSYEQYF. The CDR3 coding sequence is TGTGCCAGCAACCCTTCAACTTCCTACGAGCAGTACTTC. Looking up the rest from reference TRBV2 and TRBJ2-7 gives the full variable domain: EPEVTQTPSHQVTQMGQEVILRCVPISNHLYFYWYRQILGQKVEFLVSFYNNEISEKSEIFDDQFSVERPDGSNFTLKIRSTKLEDSAMYFCASNPSTSYEQYFGPGTRLTVT.

This clone showed up just once. This CDR3 is CASSLGTVPGEQYF. The CDR3 DNA reads TGTGCCAGCAGCCTCGGGACAGTTCCAGGCGAGCAGTACTTC. This chain connects TRBV7-2 to TRBJ2-7; 7 bases are a match to TRBD1. CDR1 is SGHTA, CDR2 FQGNSA, per germline. V lost 5 bases and J lost 6; bases outside the gene matches: 10. The CDR3 is made up of 14 amino acids.

The chain has TRBV7-8 and TRBJ1-2; D is unresolved. CDR1 and CDR2 (germline): SGHVS, FQNEAQ. The CDR3 runs 11 residues. Trimming removed 5 bases at V and 8 bases at J, with 9 bases between. The CDR3 sequence is CASSPLLGYTF. CDR3 in DNA: TGTGCCAGCAGCCCATTACTCGGCTACACCTTC.

This rearrangement joins TRBV27 to TRBJ1-2, with D unresolved. The CDR3 consists of 15 residues. V dropped 3 bases and J dropped 4 bases, with 15 bases sitting between them. Germline V gene sequence: CDR1 MNHEY, CDR2 SMNVEV (reference sequence). The CDR3 loop reads CASSFTGSEGYGYTF. The CDR3 nucleotides read TGTGCCAGCAGTTTTACGGGATCGGAGGGCTATGGCTACACCTTC.

The genes are TRBV27 and TRBJ1-1, with 7 bases lining up with TRBD1. The CDR3 is made up of 13 amino acids. The V and J ends lost 7 bases and 3 bases, in that order; junction bases with no gene match: 5. The germline V gene encodes CDR1 MNHEY and CDR2 SMNVEV (reference sequence). The CDR3 here is CASTDRRDTEAFF. The CDR3 coding sequence is TGTGCCAGCACGGACAGGCGAGACACTGAAGCTTTCTTT.

The sample holds many counts of this clone. The chain joins TRBV21-1 to TRBJ2-7; TRBD2, the table's D call, lacks a check against the DNA. TRBV21-1 is a recognized pseudogene. The CDR3 totals 15 residues. In DNA, the CDR3 is TGTGCCAGCAGCAAAACTGAGGGTCATGCCTACGAGCAGTACTTC. Protein sequence: CASSKTEGHAYEQYF.

This clone came up once. CDR3 residues: CASSRSSGFTDTQYF. The CDR3 DNA reads TGTGCCAGCAGCCGTTCTAGCGGGTTCACAGATACGCAGTATTTT. The chain joins TRBV7-2 to TRBJ2-3, with TRBD2 identical over 8 bases. The CDR3 is made up of 15 amino acids. Trimming cost V 5 bases and J 2 bases; bases outside gene matches: 6. CDR1 is SGHTA and CDR2 is FQGNSA in the germline V gene.

This rearrangement joins TRBV6-6 to TRBJ2-7; possible D gene TRBD2, 5 bases. V gave up 2 bases and J gave up 2 bases, with 10 bases separating them. The CDR3 consists of 14 residues. Germline-derived CDR1 and CDR2 are MNHNY and SVGAGI (reference sequence). The CDR3: CASSYPDLPYEQYF. The CDR3 DNA sequence: TGTGCCAGCAGTTACCCGGACTTACCCTACGAGCAGTACTTC.

This clone was counted between two and nine times. The chain carries TRBV27 and TRBJ2-2; 13 bases align to TRBD2. With V trimmed by 6 bases and J by 6 bases, 4 bases remained unmatched. Germline V lookup: CDR1 MNHEY, CDR2 SMNVEV (reference sequence). This CDR3 has 15 amino acids. CDR3 DNA sequence: TGTGCCAGCAGAACTAGCGGGGGGGGCGCCGGGGAGCTGTTTTTT. It specifies CASRTSGGGAGELFF.

This chain links TRBV7-2 with TRBJ1-2; maybe TRBD1 (6 bases). The CDR3 runs 12 residues. The germline gives CDR1 SGHTA, CDR2 FQGNSA. V lost 11 bases to trimming and J lost 2 bases, with 12 bases between them. The CDR3 reads CAAPGQNYGYTF. CDR3 bases: TGTGCCGCTCCAGGACAGAACTATGGCTACACCTTC. The full variable domain, rest sourced from reference TRBV7-2 and TRBJ1-2, is GAGVSQSPSNKVTEKGKDVELRCDPISGHTALYWYRQSLGQGLEFLIYFQGNSAPDKSGLPSDRFSAERTGGSVSTLTIQRTQQEDSAVYLCAAPGQNYGYTFGSGTRLTVV.

The gene calls are TRBV29-1 and TRBJ2-1; 10 bases align to TRBD1. This CDR3 region has 13 residues. V trimming: 6 bases; J trimming: 7 bases; junction bases outside the gene matches: 6. CDR1 is SQVTM, CDR2 ANQGSEA, per germline. Here the CDR3 reads CSVTGQGWNEQFF. Written as DNA, the CDR3 is TGCAGCGTCACGGGACAGGGGTGGAATGAGCAGTTCTTC.

The chain joins TRBV19 to TRBJ2-1, with 7 bases identical to TRBD2. Germline CDR1 LNHDA, CDR2 SQIVND (reference sequence). The CDR3 runs to 14 residues. V lost 4 bases to trimming and J lost 1 base; unmatched junction nucleotides: 1. The CDR3 DNA is TGTGCCAGTAGTAGCGGGAGTTCCTACAATGAGCAGTTCTTC. Amino acid sequence: CASSSGSSYNEQFF.

The chain employs TRBV19 and TRBJ2-7; D might be TRBD2 (6 bases). The V end lost 11 bases, the J end lost 0 bases, and 11 bases lay between the germline ends. Per germline, CDR1 LNHDA and CDR2 SQIVND (reference sequence). The CDR3 loop spans 12 amino acids. CDR3 region: CAGNGSSYEQYF. CDR3 DNA: TGTGCCGGAAACGGGAGCTCCTACGAGCAGTACTTC.

This clone was observed once. The rearrangement uses TRBV15 and TRBJ2-5, with D perhaps matching TRBD1 (5 bases). This CDR3 comprises 13 residues. CDR1 LNHNV and CDR2 YYDKDF come from the germline V gene (reference sequence). V dropped 8 bases and J dropped 5 bases, with 15 bases sitting between them. The CDR3 reads CATEAGSAETQYF. CDR3 sequence (DNA): TGTGCCACCGAGGCAGGGTCGGCGGAGACCCAGTACTTC.

The genes are TRBV10-3 and TRBJ2-1; 7 positions agree with TRBD2. Germline values: CDR1 ENHRY, CDR2 SYGVKD. V shed 4 bases, J shed 5 bases, and the junction held 11 bases outside the gene matches. This CDR3 is 16 amino acids long. The CDR3 bases are TGTGCCATCAGTGGTGTGCGGGAGCGGTTCAACAATGAGCAGTTCTTC. Amino acid sequence: CAISGVRERFNNEQFF.

The CDR3 DNA sequence: TGTGCCAGCAGCGAGGGGGTGACAGGGGAGAACACTGAAGCTTTCTTT. Protein product: CASSEGVTGENTEAFF. V usage is TRBV9 and J usage is TRBJ1-1, with 8 bases lining up with TRBD1. V shed 3 bases, J shed 1 base, and the junction held 8 bases outside the gene matches. There are 16 residues in the CDR3. CDR1 is SGDLS, CDR2 YYNGEE, per germline.

The chain combines TRBV6-6 with TRBJ2-7, with TRBD1 matching 7 bases. This CDR3 region has 15 residues. The germline V gene has CDR1 MNHNY and CDR2 SVGAGI (reference sequence). The V gene end was trimmed by 0 bases and the J gene end by 0 bases; junction bases not matched to a gene: 2. The CDR3 loop is CASSYSGQVSYEQYF. The CDR3 DNA sequence: TGTGCCAGCAGTTACTCAGGACAGGTCTCCTACGAGCAGTACTTC.

This chain links TRBV19 with TRBJ1-2; 10 bases agree with TRBD1. Unmatched junction bases numbered 6, after V lost 4 bases and J lost 7 bases. Looked up from germline, CDR1 is LNHDA and CDR2 is SQIVND (reference sequence). The CDR3 has 14 amino acids. The CDR3 bases are TGTGCCAGTAGTACCCGGGACAGGGGAGGTGGCTACACCTTC. Its protein product is CASSTRDRGGGYTF.

The CDR3 loop reads CASSSGTDRTEKLFF. The CDR3 DNA follows: TGTGCCAGCAGTTCGGGGACAGATCGCACTGAAAAACTGTTTTTT. This chain joins TRBV27 and TRBJ1-4; TRBD1 agrees at 7 bases. Germline CDR1 is MNHEY and CDR2 is SMNVEV (reference sequence). The trim removed 4 bases at V and 7 bases at J, leaving 9 bases unmatched. This CDR3 contains 15 residues.

The gene calls are TRBV5-4 and TRBJ2-1; TRBD2 is a possible D gene (6 bases). Germline CDR1 is SGHNT and CDR2 is YYREEE (reference sequence). V was cut by 3 bases and J by 0 bases, with 10 bases left in between. The CDR3 sequence is 15 residues long. CDR3 sequence reads: CASSWGLSSYNEQFF. The DNA for the CDR3 is TGTGCCAGCAGCTGGGGACTCAGCTCCTACAATGAGCAGTTCTTC.

The chain combines TRBV11-2 with TRBJ2-3; TRBD2 agrees at 7 bases. The CDR3 is 16 residues long. V trimming: 3 bases; J trimming: 0 bases; junction bases outside the gene matches: 6. In germline, CDR1 is SGHAT, CDR2 FQNNGV. The CDR3 here is CASSLYSGPSTDTQYF. The CDR3, as DNA: TGTGCCAGCAGCTTGTATAGCGGGCCTAGCACAGATACGCAGTATTTT.